This entry features one T cell receptor beta chain sequence. The antigen is undetermined. TCRdb's table, derived via immunoSEQ multiplex PCR, lists solely in-frame clones and lacks some. The sample has more than 150,000 clones; approximately 88% are singletons. The data were taken from a study of radiation and T cells in renal cell carcinoma. As for the study in general: Nephrectomy followed 15 Gy stereotactic body radiation by 4 weeks.

The CDR3 loop spans 15 amino acids. Germline CDR1 is SGHNT and CDR2 is YYREEE (reference sequence). After removal of 4 bases from V and 5 bases from J, the junction contained 6 bases not matched to a gene. Time point in this sample: blood 2 weeks post-SBRT. Regarding treatment: 15 Gy SBRT to primary tumor, nephrectomy 4 weeks later. Blood was sampled at baseline, 2 weeks and 4 weeks after SBRT. The tumor was a clear cell renal cell carcinoma. General study points: Top tumor clonotypes rose in blood 2 weeks post-radiation, then contracted.

This sequence joins TRBV5-4 and TRBJ2-1; 10 bases match TRBD1. The specimen comprised blood, sampled from a patient whose treatment included radiotherapy and nephrectomy. This clonotype was sampled from a woman aged 45-59 years with renal cell carcinoma. The CDR3 region has the DNA TGTGCCAGCAGCCCGACAGGGGGCCTTAACAATGAGCAGTTCTTC. It encodes CASSPTGGLNNEQFF.